The 4 T cell receptor beta chains given below trace back to one sample, sequenced in a study of blood T cell repertoires in COVID-19. Repertoires were generated with immunoSEQ multiplex PCR, while TCRdb's copy carries only in-frame clones and drops some. The table shows some 200,000 clones, with approximately 81% occurring only once. Sequencing used peripheral blood. The receptor source for this set is a woman of 80 years or more with active or convalescent COVID-19.

V gene TRBV11-2 combines with J gene TRBJ1-4; D may be TRBD1 (5 bases). V shed 0 bases and J shed 7 bases, with 9 bases lying between them. This CDR3 has 14 amino acids. The germline V gene encodes CDR1 SGHAT and CDR2 FQNNGV. CDR3 in DNA: TGTGCCAGCAGCTTAGATTTCAGGGTTGAAAAACTGTTTTTT. Translated, it gives CASSLDFRVEKLFF. The full variable domain, its missing parts supplied by reference TRBV11-2 and TRBJ1-4, is EAGVAQSPRYKIIEKRQSVAFWCNPISGHATLYWYQQILGQGPKLLIQFQNNGVVDDSQLPKDRFSAERLKGVDSTLKIQPAKLEDSAVYLCASSLDFRVEKLFFGSGTQLSVL.

The CDR3 sequence is CASSYRSGDNSPLHF. The CDR3 nucleotides read TGTGCCAGCAGTTATCGTTCGGGGGATAATTCACCCCTCCACTTT. This chain connects TRBV6-6 to TRBJ1-6; TRBD1 might be the D (5 bases). The CDR3 sequence is 15 residues long. The V end was cut by 3 bases, the J end by 5 bases, with 11 bases between. CDR1 is MNHNY, CDR2 SVGAGI, per germline (reference sequence).

This clone occurred a few times. This chain uses TRBV7-3 with TRBJ2-3; a weak D match, TRBD1 (6 bases). V was shortened by 4 bases and J by 0 bases, with 11 bases between the two germline ends. The germline CDR1 and CDR2 sequences are SGHTA and FQGTGA. This CDR3 comprises 15 residues. The CDR3 spells CASSSGARSTDTQYF. The CDR3 bases are TGTGCCAGCAGCTCAGGGGCAAGAAGCACAGATACGCAGTATTTT.

The gene calls are TRBV6-5 and TRBJ2-4; possibly TRBD2 for D (5 bases). The CDR3 has 14 amino acids. V shed 7 bases and J shed 1 base, with 11 bases lying between them. Germline CDR1 is MNHEY and CDR2 is SVGAGI. The CDR3 loop is CASIAPGAKNIQYF. In DNA, the CDR3 is TGTGCCAGCATCGCACCGGGGGCCAAAAACATTCAGTACTTC.